Included here is one TCR beta chain sequence, with context. This record belongs to a study of blood T cell repertoires in COVID-19. Study in general: Sample material is recorded as cDNA or gDNA derived from T cells, B-cell-depleted T cells, or PBMCs.

This CDR3 spans 14 amino acids. Germline V CDR1 and CDR2: LGHNT, FRNRAP. V was shortened by 3 bases and J by 0 bases, with 8 bases between the two germline ends. Authors' processing steps: Estimates of nucleated cell counts were drawn from the amplification of reference gene primers. TCRdb's copy holds only in-frame clones and misses some; the assay was immunoSEQ multiplex PCR. The D gene and trimming were derived from the DNA, and the V and J assignments and clone size from that table. The top ten clones hold roughly 3.9% of a sample with roughly 390,000 clones, less than 85% of them seen once. The sample consisted of peripheral blood. This sequence originates from a woman aged 18 to 35 with acute or convalescent COVID-19. The chain has TRBV12-5 and TRBJ1-1; no reliable D call. The CDR3 bases are TGTGCTAGTGGTTTAACCACGGTGAACACTGAAGCTTTCTTT. It translates to CASGLTTVNTEAFF.